The rows below give T cell receptor beta chains drawn from one sample of a study of shared clonotypes between healthy human individuals. Profiled with immunoSEQ multiplex PCR; TCRdb holds only in-frame clones, not every one. The top ten hold approximately 25% of the sample, which has approximately 100,000 clones, roughly 70% seen once. Sequencing was performed on memory CD8+ T cells sorted from blood. These receptors were collected from a woman aged 30 to 39 in good health. Each CDR3 is given with its conserved first and last residue. The order of the fields is D gene, V gene, CDR3 protein. The D gene is left open where the match is weak.

- | TRBV2 | CASGNGGRTEAFF
- | TRBV6-1 | CASRIANEQFF
- | TRBV9 | CASSQEESVLRETQYF
- | TRBV9 | CASSVEGSFTYEQYF
TRBD2 | TRBV7-6 | CASSLLAGTQETQYF
- | TRBV28 | CASSSGDVYGYTF
- | TRBV5-4 | CASSWAGEENYGYTF
TRBD1 | TRBV27 | CASSSVTGGYGYTF
- | TRBV11-2 | CASSSKGGLWEEPYEQYF
- | TRBV28 | CASSLSGPWGEQFF
- | TRBV5-1 | CASSLADLADEQFF
- | TRBV7-9 | CASSLGNYGYTF
- | TRBV10-3 | CAISEGEGTYGYTF
- | TRBV5-1 | CASSPDLSSYNEQFF
- | TRBV5-8 | CASSLTRESSYEQYF
TRBD2 | TRBV7-2 | CASSSPQRLAGETQYF
- | TRBV10-2 | CASSEQELDIQYF
- | TRBV4-1 | CASSQEESNQPQHF
TRBD1 | TRBV5-1 | CASSLGTGTLGYTF
- | TRBV28 | CASSLRPGYEQYF
TRBD1 | TRBV28 | CASQGTVSYNEQFF
- | TRBV2 | CASSSQVTYEQYF
TRBD1 | TRBV7-8 | CASSPQGQMNTEAFF
TRBD1 | TRBV11-2 | CASREGGSEQYF
- | TRBV6-4 | CASSDRASGGELFF
TRBD2 | TRBV7-9 | CASSLELAGIYEQYF
TRBD1 | TRBV5-1 | CASSQDREDTGELFF
TRBD1 | TRBV15 | CATSELSGTGDEKLFF
- | TRBV7-9 | CASSGRLGATGELFF